The TCR beta chain described here comes from a study of post-analysis software for immune sequencing data. Study background: Progressive-relapsing, secondary progressive and relapsing-remitting multiple sclerosis were among the disease courses included. Study-wide results and limits: Normalized Chao1 diversity was significantly reduced in patients versus controls. Analysis by F measure revealed that same-batch samples clustered strongly together.

The library was made from cDNA and included unique molecular identifiers. cDNA molecules numbering about half a million came from around 0.96 to 9.9 million T cells. TCRdb reanalysed the PCR reads using MiXCR and keeps one entry per CDR3 protein. Of 650,000 to 900,000 distinct CDR3 sequences in the sample, around 42% were seen once. Comment on this clonotype: Its antigen is still unknown.

The TCR was taken from a girl aged 5 to 17 with multiple sclerosis. The sequencing sample was made of blood.

The CDR3 here is CSARFGPEQFF. The DNA of the CDR3 is TGCAGTGCTCGATTCGGTCCTGAGCAGTTCTTC. The chain has TRBV20-1 and TRBJ2-1; the D is unclear. Trimming cost V 5 bases and J 9 bases, with 11 bases left between them. The CDR3 spans 11 residues. Germline CDR1 DFQATT, CDR2 SNEGSKA (reference sequence).